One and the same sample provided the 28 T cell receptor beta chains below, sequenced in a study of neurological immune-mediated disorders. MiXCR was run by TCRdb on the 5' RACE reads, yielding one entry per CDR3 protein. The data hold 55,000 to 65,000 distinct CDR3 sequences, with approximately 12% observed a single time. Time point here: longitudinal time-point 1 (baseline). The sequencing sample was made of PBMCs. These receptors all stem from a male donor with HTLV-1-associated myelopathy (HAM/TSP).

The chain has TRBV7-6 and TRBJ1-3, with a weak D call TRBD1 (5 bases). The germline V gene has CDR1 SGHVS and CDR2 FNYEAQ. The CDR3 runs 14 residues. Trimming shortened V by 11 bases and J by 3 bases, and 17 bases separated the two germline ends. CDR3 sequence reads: CAPRGQIGGNTIYF. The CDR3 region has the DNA TGTGCCCCTAGGGGCCAGATTGGTGGAAACACCATATATTTT.

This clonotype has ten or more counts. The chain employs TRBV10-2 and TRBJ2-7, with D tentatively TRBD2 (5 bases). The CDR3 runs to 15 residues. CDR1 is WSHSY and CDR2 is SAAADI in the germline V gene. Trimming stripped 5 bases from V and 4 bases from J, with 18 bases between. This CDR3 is CASSHSLPGMYEQYF. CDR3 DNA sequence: TGCGCCAGCAGTCACAGTCTCCCGGGGATGTACGAGCAGTACTTC.

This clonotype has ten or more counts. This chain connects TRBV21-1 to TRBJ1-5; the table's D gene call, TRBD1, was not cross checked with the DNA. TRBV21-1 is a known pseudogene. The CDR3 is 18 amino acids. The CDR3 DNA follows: TGTGCCAGCAGCAAAGCCGAGGACAGGGAATATAGCAATCAGCCCCAGCATTTT. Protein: CASSKAEDREYSNQPQHF.

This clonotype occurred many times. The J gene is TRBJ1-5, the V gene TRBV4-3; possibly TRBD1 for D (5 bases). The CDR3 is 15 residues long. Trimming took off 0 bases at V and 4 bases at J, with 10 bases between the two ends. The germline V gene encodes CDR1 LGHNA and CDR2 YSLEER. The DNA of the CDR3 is TGCGCCAGCAGCCAAGACCAGGGAACTAATCAGCCCCAGCATTTT. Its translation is CASSQDQGTNQPQHF.

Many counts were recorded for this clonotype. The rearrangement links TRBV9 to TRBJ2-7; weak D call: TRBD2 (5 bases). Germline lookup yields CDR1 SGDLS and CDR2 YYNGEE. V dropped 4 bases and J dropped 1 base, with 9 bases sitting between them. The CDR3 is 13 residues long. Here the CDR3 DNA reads TGTGCCAGCAGCCAGGACTGGTCCTACGAGCAGTACTTC. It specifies CASSQDWSYEQYF.

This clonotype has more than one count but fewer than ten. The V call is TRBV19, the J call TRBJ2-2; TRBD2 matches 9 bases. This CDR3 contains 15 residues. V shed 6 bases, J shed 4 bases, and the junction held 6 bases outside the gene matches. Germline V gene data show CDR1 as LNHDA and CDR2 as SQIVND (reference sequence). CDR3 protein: CASSSAGGSTGELFF. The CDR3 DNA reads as TGTGCCAGTAGCTCGGCGGGGGGGAGCACCGGGGAGCTGTTTTTT.

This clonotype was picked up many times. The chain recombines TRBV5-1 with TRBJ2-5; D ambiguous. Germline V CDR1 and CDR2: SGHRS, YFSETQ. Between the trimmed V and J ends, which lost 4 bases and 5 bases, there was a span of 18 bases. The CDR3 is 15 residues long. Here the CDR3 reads CASSPRAPVRETQYF. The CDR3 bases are TGCGCCAGCAGCCCCCGGGCCCCCGTTCGGGAGACCCAGTACTTC.

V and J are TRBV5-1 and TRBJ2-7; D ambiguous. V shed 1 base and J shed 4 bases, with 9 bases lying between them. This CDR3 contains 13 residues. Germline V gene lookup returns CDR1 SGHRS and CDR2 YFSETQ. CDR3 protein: CASSLQLKYEQYF. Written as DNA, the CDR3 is TGCGCCAGCAGCTTGCAACTGAAATACGAGCAGTACTTC.

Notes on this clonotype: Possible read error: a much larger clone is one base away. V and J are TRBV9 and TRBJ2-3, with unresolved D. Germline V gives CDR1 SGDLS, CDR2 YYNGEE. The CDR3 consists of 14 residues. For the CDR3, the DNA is TGTGCCAGCAGAGTAGTTGACAGCACAGATACGCAGTATTTT. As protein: CASRVVDSTDTQYF.

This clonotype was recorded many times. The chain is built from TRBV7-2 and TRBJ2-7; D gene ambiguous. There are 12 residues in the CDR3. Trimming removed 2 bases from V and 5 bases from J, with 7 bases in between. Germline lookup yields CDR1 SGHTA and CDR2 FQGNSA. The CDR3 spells CASSLNRNEQYF. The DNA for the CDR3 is TGTGCCAGCAGCTTAAATAGGAACGAGCAGTACTTC.

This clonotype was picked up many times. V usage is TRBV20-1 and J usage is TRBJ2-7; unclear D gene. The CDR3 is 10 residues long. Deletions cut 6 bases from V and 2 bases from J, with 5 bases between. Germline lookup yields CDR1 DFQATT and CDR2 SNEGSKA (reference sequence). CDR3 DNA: TGCAGTGCGACCGCCTACGAGCAGTACTTC. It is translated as CSATAYEQYF.

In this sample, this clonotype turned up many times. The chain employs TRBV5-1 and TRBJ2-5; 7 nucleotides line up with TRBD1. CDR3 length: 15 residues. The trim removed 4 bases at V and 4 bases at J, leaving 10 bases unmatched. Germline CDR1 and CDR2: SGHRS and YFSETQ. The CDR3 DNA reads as TGCGCCAGCAGCGAGACCACCGGGACAGTAGAGACCCAGTACTTC. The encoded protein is CASSETTGTVETQYF.

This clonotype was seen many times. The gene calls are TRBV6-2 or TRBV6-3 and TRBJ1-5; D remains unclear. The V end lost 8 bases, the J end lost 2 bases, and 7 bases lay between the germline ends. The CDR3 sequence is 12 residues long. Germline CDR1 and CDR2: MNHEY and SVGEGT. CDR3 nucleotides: TGTGCCAGCGCCGCGGGCAATCAGCCCCAGCATTTT. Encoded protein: CASAAGNQPQHF.

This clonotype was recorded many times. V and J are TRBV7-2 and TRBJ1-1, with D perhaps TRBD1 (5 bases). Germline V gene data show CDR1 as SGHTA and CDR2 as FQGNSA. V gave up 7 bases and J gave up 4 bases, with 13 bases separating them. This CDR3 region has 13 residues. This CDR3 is CASTRGVLTEAFF. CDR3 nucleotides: TGTGCCAGCACCCGAGGGGTTCTCACTGAAGCTTTCTTT.

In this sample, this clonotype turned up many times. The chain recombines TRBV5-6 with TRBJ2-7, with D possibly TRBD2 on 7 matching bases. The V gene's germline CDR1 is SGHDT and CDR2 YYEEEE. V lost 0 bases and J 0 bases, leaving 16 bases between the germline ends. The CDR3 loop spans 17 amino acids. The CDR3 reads CASSLGGPAGASYEQYF. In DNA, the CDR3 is TGTGCCAGCAGCTTGGGGGGGCCGGCGGGGGCCTCCTACGAGCAGTACTTC.

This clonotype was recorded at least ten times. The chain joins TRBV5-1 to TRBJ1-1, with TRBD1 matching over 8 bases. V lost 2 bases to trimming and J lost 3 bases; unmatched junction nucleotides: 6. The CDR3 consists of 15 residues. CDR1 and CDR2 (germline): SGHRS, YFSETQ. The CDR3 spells CASSFRGQVYTEAFF. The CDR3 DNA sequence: TGCGCCAGCAGCTTCCGGGGACAGGTATACACTGAAGCTTTCTTT. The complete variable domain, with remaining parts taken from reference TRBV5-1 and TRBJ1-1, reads KAGVTQTPRYLIKTRGQQVTLSCSPISGHRSVSWYQQTPGQGLQFLFEYFSETQRNKGNFPGRFSGRQFSNSRSEMNVSTLELGDSALYLCASSFRGQVYTEAFFGQGTRLTVV.

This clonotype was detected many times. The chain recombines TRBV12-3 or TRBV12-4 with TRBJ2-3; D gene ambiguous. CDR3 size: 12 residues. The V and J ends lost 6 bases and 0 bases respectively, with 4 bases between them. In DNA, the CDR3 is TGTGCCAGCAGACCAAGCACAGATACGCAGTATTTT. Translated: CASRPSTDTQYF.

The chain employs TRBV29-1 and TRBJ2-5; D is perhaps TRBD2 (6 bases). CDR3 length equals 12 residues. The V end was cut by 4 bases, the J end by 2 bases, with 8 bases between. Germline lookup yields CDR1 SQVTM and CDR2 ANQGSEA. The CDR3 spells CSVARGQETQYF. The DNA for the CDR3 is TGCAGCGTTGCCCGGGGGCAAGAGACCCAGTACTTC.

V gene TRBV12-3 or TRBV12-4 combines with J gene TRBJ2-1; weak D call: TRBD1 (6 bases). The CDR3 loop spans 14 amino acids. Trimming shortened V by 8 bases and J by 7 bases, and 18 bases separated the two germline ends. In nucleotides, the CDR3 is TGTGCCAGCGCCTCAGGGGTAGAAGGGAATGAGCAGTTCTTC. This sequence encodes CASASGVEGNEQFF.

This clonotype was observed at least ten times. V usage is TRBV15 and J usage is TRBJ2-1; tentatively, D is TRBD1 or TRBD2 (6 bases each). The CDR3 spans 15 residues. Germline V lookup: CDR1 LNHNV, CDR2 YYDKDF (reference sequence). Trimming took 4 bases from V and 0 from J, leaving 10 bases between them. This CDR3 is CATSTGAGSYNEQFF. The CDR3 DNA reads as TGTGCCACCAGCACGGGGGCAGGCTCCTACAATGAGCAGTTCTTC.

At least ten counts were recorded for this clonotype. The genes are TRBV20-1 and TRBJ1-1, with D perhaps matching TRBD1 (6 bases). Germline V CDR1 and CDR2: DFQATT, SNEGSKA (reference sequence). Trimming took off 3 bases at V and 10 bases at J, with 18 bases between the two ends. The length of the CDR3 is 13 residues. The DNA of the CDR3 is TGCAGTGCTAGTAGGGGGGCAGGGCGCGGAGCTTTCTTT. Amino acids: CSASRGAGRGAFF.

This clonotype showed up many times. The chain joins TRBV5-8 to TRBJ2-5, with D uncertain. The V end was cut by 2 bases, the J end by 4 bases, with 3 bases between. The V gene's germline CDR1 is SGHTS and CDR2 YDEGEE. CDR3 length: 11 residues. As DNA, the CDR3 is TGTGCCAGCAGCTTTTCAGAGACCCAGTACTTC. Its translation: CASSFSETQYF.

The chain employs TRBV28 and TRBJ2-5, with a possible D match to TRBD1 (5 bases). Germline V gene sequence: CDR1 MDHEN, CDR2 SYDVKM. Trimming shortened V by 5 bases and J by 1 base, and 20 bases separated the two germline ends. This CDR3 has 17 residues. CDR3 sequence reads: CASSRLLGRELQETQYF. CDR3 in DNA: TGTGCCAGCAGTCGGCTTTTGGGGCGAGAACTCCAAGAGACCCAGTACTTC.

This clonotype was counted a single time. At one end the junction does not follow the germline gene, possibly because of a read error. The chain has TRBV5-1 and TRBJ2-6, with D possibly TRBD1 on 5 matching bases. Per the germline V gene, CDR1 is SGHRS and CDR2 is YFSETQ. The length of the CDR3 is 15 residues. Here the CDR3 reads CASNPSGYGANVLIF. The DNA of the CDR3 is TGCGCCAGCAATCCTAGTGGATATGGGGCCAACGTCCTGATTTTC.

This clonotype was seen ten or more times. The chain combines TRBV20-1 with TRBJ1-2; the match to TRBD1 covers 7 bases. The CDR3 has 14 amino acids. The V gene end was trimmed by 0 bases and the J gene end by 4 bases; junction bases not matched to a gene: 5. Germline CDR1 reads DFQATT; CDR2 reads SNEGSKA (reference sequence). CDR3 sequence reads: CSARDPNRGYGYTF. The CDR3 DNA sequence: TGCAGTGCTAGAGATCCGAACAGGGGCTATGGCTACACCTTC.

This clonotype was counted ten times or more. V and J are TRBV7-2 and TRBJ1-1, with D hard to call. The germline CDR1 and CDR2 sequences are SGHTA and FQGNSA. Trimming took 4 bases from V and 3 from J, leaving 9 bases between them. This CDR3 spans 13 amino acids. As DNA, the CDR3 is TGTGCCAGCAGCTACGGGAGTCACACTGAAGCTTTCTTT. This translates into CASSYGSHTEAFF.

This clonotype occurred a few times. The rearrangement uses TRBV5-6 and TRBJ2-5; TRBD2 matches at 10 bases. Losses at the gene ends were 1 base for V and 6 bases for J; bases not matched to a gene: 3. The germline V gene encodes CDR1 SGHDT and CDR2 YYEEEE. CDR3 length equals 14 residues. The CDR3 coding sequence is TGTGCCAGCAGCTTGATTAGCGGGGGGAAGACCCAGTACTTC. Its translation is CASSLISGGKTQYF.

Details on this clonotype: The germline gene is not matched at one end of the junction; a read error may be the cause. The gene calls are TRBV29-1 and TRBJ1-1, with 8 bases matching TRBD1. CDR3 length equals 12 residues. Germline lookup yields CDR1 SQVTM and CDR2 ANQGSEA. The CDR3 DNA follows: TGCAGCGGCCATACAGGGGGAACCGAAGATTTCTTT. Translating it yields CSGHTGGTEDFF.